These 26 T cell receptor beta chains came from one sample sequenced in a study of T cell changes during pregnancy in multiple sclerosis. Assay used: immunoSEQ multiplex PCR; TCRdb lists only in-frame clones, some missing. The sample holds about 77,000 clones, 85% to 95% seen once. Sequenced material: peripheral blood, taken after pregnancy. All receptors derive from a female donor in good health, enrolled as a control in a pregnancy study.

This clone showed up just once. V gene TRBV27 combines with J gene TRBJ2-2; D might be TRBD1 (6 bases). The germline V and J ends were trimmed by 10 bases and 1 base, with 28 bases remaining between them. This CDR3 is 19 amino acids long. Germline V gives CDR1 MNHEY, CDR2 SMNVEV (reference sequence). The CDR3 spells CATSFLVLRPGENTGELFF. CDR3 bases: TGTGCCACCTCCTTTTTGGTTCTGCGTCCAGGGGAGAACACCGGGGAGCTGTTTTTT.

The chain uses TRBV6-1 and TRBJ2-7; tentative D call: TRBD2 (5 bases). This CDR3 spans 14 amino acids. The V gene lost 10 bases and the J gene lost 6 bases, with 22 bases spanning the gap. CDR1 is MNHNS and CDR2 is SASEGT in the germline V gene. The CDR3, as DNA: TGTGCCACCGAGGGTCCAGAGATCTGGGGCGAGCAGTACTTC. As protein: CATEGPEIWGEQYF.

This clone was found once. This chain links TRBV7-8 with TRBJ2-3; possibly TRBD2 for D (6 bases). The CDR3 runs to 16 residues. V lost 1 base and J lost 7, with 18 bases in between. Per the germline V gene, CDR1 is SGHVS and CDR2 is FQNEAQ. CDR3 DNA sequence: TGTGCCAGCAGCTTAGTAGGCGGGGCTTCCGCAAATACGCAGTATTTT. The encoded protein is CASSLVGGASANTQYF.

V usage is TRBV5-1 and J usage is TRBJ1-1; the match to TRBD1 covers 7 bases. The length of the CDR3 is 19 residues. Unmatched junction bases numbered 15, after V lost 1 base and J lost 0 bases. CDR1 and CDR2 (germline): SGHRS, YFSETQ. Here the CDR3 reads CASSLRSGWQGGLNTEAFF. CDR3 in DNA: TGCGCCAGCAGCTTGAGGTCGGGTTGGCAGGGGGGACTGAACACTGAAGCTTTCTTT.

The V and J genes are TRBV9 and TRBJ2-1; 9 bases fit TRBD2. The CDR3 is 15 residues long. Trimming cost V 1 base and J 7 bases; bases outside gene matches: 6. From germline, CDR1 is SGDLS and CDR2 YYNGEE. The CDR3 protein is CASSVSSGKWNEQFF. In DNA form, the CDR3 reads TGTGCCAGCAGCGTATCTAGCGGGAAGTGGAATGAGCAGTTCTTC.

This clone is a singleton in its sample. The V gene is TRBV18, the J gene TRBJ1-2; D ambiguous. The CDR3 covers 16 residues. The ends were cut back, 3 bases at V and 10 bases at J, with 24 bases in the middle. CDR1 is KGHSH and CDR2 is LQKENI in the germline V gene. In DNA, the CDR3 is TGTGCCAGCTCACCGCCCGGCCAAGAGTTCAGAGGAGACTACACCTTC. Translating it yields CASSPPGQEFRGDYTF.

The rearrangement uses TRBV2 and TRBJ1-2, with 10 positions matching TRBD1. Germline V lookup: CDR1 SNHLY, CDR2 FYNNEI. The CDR3 is 13 amino acids. Trimming cost V 8 bases and J 4 bases; bases outside gene matches: 4. This CDR3 reads CASGDRGSYGYTF. CDR3 nucleotides: TGTGCCAGCGGGGACAGGGGCAGCTATGGCTACACCTTC. Full variable domain (rest looked up from reference TRBV2 and TRBJ1-2): EPEVTQTPSHQVTQMGQEVILRCVPISNHLYFYWYRQILGQKVEFLVSFYNNEISEKSEIFDDQFSVERPDGSNFTLKIRSTKLEDSAMYFCASGDRGSYGYTFGSGTRLTVV.

This chain uses TRBV28 with TRBJ1-1; tentative D call: TRBD1 (5 bases). This CDR3 region has 14 residues. The germline V and J ends were trimmed by 1 base and 4 bases, with 10 bases remaining between them. CDR1 and CDR2 from the germline V gene are MDHEN and SYDVKM. CDR3: CASSLLDRSTEAFF. CDR3 bases: TGTGCCAGCAGTTTATTAGACAGAAGCACTGAAGCTTTCTTT.

The V gene is TRBV4-2, the J gene TRBJ2-5; D is perhaps TRBD1 (5 bases). The germline gives CDR1 LGHNA, CDR2 YNFKEQ. V lost 1 base and J 3 bases, leaving 15 bases between the germline ends. The CDR3 is 16 amino acids. The CDR3 sequence: CASSQAIGHYKETQYF. Written as DNA, the CDR3 is TGTGCCAGCAGCCAAGCAATAGGACACTACAAAGAGACCCAGTACTTC.

V usage is TRBV21-1 and J usage is TRBJ1-5; the table's TRBD1 call for D was not verified on the DNA. TRBV21-1 is shown as a pseudogene. The CDR3 totals 14 residues. The CDR3 DNA reads as TGTGCCAGCAGGGGACAGGGGTCCAATCAGCCCCAGCATTTT. Protein product: CASRGQGSNQPQHF.

The rearrangement links TRBV2 to TRBJ2-2; TRBD2 aligns across 8 bases. The CDR3 totals 15 residues. From germline, CDR1 is SNHLY and CDR2 FYNNEI. J gave up 4 bases and V 6 bases, and 7 bases lay outside the gene matches. CDR3 region: CASSRGGRRTGELFF. CDR3 nucleotides: TGTGCCAGCAGCCGAGGCGGGAGGCGCACCGGGGAGCTGTTTTTT.

CDR3 region: CASTLSPRQGAFFHAGQPQHF. The CDR3 DNA follows: TGTGCCAGCACCCTAAGCCCCCGACAGGGGGCCTTTTTTCACGCCGGACAGCCCCAGCATTTT. V usage is TRBV28 and J usage is TRBJ1-5, with TRBD1 identical over 10 bases. The CDR3 extends over 21 amino acids. With 7 bases clipped from V and 7 bases from J, the junction kept 28 bases outside the gene matches. Looked up from germline, CDR1 is MDHEN and CDR2 is SYDVKM.

The chain joins TRBV6-1 to TRBJ1-2; 10 bases fit TRBD1. J was trimmed by 3 bases and V by 5 bases; bases with no gene match: 3. The V gene's germline CDR1 is MNHNS and CDR2 SASEGT. This CDR3 is built from 14 residues. The CDR3 protein is CASSPDRGHYGYTF. The CDR3 bases are TGTGCCAGCAGTCCCGACAGGGGGCACTATGGCTACACCTTC.

CDR3 sequence reads: CASSLSMDRAYGYTF. The DNA for the CDR3 is TGTGCCAGCAGCCTCTCTATGGACAGGGCCTATGGCTACACCTTC. J is TRBJ1-2 and V is TRBV6-1, with TRBD1 identical over 8 bases. Germline CDR1 MNHNS, CDR2 SASEGT. The J segment lost 4 bases and the V segment lost 6 bases, leaving 10 bases of the junction unmatched. CDR3 length: 15 residues.

The genes are TRBV6-1 and TRBJ1-2, with 7 positions matching TRBD1. The V gene's germline CDR1 is MNHNS and CDR2 SASEGT. This CDR3 contains 15 residues. Germline trimming cut 7 bases from V and 2 bases from J; bases unmatched to any gene: 10. The CDR3 sequence is CASTPTGPTNYGYTF. DNA for the CDR3: TGTGCCAGCACCCCGACAGGGCCGACCAACTATGGCTACACCTTC.

The genes are TRBV2 and TRBJ1-3; 9 nucleotides align to TRBD1. The CDR3 has 17 residues. J was trimmed by 3 bases and V by 5 bases; bases with no gene match: 11. Germline CDR1 and CDR2: SNHLY and FYNNEI. The CDR3 loop reads CASSRTGGLTSGNTIYF. DNA for the CDR3: TGTGCCAGCAGTCGAACAGGGGGCCTGACAAGTGGAAACACCATATATTTT.

The chain employs TRBV7-3 and TRBJ1-2; 7 bases line up with TRBD1. The CDR3 totals 15 residues. The junction had 14 bases not matched to a gene; V was cut back by 5 bases and J by 8 bases. CDR1 SGHTA and CDR2 FQGTGA come from the germline V gene. The CDR3 nucleotides are TGTGCCAGCAGCCAAAATCAGGGGGAAGGAAAAGGCTACACCTTC. This translates into CASSQNQGEGKGYTF.

The chain recombines TRBV28 with TRBJ2-7, with 9 positions matching TRBD2. With V trimmed by 6 bases and J by 7 bases, 16 bases remained unmatched. Germline CDR1 reads MDHEN; CDR2 reads SYDVKM. This CDR3 contains 16 residues. The CDR3 region has the DNA TGTGCCAGCAGCCCAGCCCGACTAGCGGCAAGGGGAGAGCAGTACTTC. Translating it yields CASSPARLAARGEQYF.

The chain carries TRBV7-8 and TRBJ2-7, with 10 nucleotides matching TRBD1. From germline, CDR1 is SGHVS and CDR2 FQNEAQ. The V gene end was trimmed by 5 bases and the J gene end by 6 bases; junction bases not matched to a gene: 10. The CDR3 has 15 amino acids. In DNA form, the CDR3 reads TGTGCCAGCAGCACCCACGGGACAGGGGCAAGCGAGCAGTACTTC. Its translation: CASSTHGTGASEQYF.

This CDR3 is CAWNSGTGGHNEQFF. The CDR3 nucleotides read TGTGCCTGGAATTCCGGGACAGGGGGGCACAATGAGCAGTTCTTC. The chain carries TRBV30 and TRBJ2-1; TRBD1 agrees at 11 bases. This CDR3 is built from 15 residues. V gave up 4 bases and J gave up 5 bases; unmatched junction bases: 7. From germline, CDR1 is GTSNPN and CDR2 SVGIG (reference sequence).

This chain joins TRBV27 and TRBJ2-6; D perhaps matches TRBD1 (7 bases). CDR1 and CDR2 (germline): MNHEY, SMNVEV (reference sequence). V gave up 9 bases and J gave up 8 bases, with 35 bases separating them. The CDR3 totals 20 residues. The CDR3 DNA sequence: TGTGCCAGTGGCTCAGGGGGGCCCATCTACTCTGGAATGGTGTCCAACGTCCTGACTTTC. Translating it yields CASGSGGPIYSGMVSNVLTF. The entire variable domain, with the rest obtained from reference TRBV27 and TRBJ2-6, is as follows: EAQVTQNPRYLITVTGKKLTVTCSQNMNHEYMSWYRQDPGLGLRQIYYSMNVEVTDKGDVPEGYKVSRKEKRNFPLILESPSPNQTSLYFCASGSGGPIYSGMVSNVLTFGAGSRLTVL.

The chain is built from TRBV7-3 and TRBJ2-3; no clear D. Trimming removed 4 bases at V and 2 bases at J, with 10 bases between. CDR1 is SGHTA and CDR2 is FQGTGA in the germline V gene. The length of the CDR3 is 14 residues. The CDR3 reads CASSSGTATDTQYF. In DNA, the CDR3 is TGTGCCAGCAGCTCAGGCACGGCCACAGATACGCAGTATTTT.

This chain joins TRBV18 and TRBJ1-1, with D uncertain. V was cut by 2 bases and J by 1 base, with 11 bases left in between. The CDR3 is 15 amino acids. Germline CDR1 reads KGHSH; CDR2 reads LQKENI. CDR3 nucleotides: TGTGCCAGCTCACCAATGCCGGCGGAGAACACTGAAGCTTTCTTT. Its translation: CASSPMPAENTEAFF. Variable domain in full (rest from reference TRBV18 and TRBJ1-1): NAGVMQNPRHLVRRRGQEARLRCSPMKGHSHVYWYRQLPEEGLKFMVYLQKENIIDESGMPKERFSAEFPKEGPSILRIQQVVRGDSAAYFCASSPMPAENTEAFFGQGTRLTVV.

V and J are TRBV6-5 and TRBJ2-1; D possibly corresponds to TRBD1 (5 bases). The V gene lost 5 bases and the J gene lost 6 bases, with 17 bases spanning the gap. The CDR3 loop spans 15 amino acids. Germline V gene data show CDR1 as MNHEY and CDR2 as SVGAGI. CDR3 bases: TGTGCCAGCAGTCCCCCCAGGGTTGGAAGCAATGAGCAGTTCTTC. The encoded protein is CASSPPRVGSNEQFF.

The chain uses TRBV9 and TRBJ2-1; possible D gene TRBD2, 5 bases. CDR1 and CDR2 from the germline V gene are SGDLS and YYNGEE. The V and J ends lost 1 base and 5 bases respectively, with 7 bases between them. The CDR3 runs 13 residues. The CDR3 DNA reads as TGTGCCAGCAGCGTAAACGGGGACAATGAGCAGTTCTTC. Translation gives CASSVNGDNEQFF.

The chain couples TRBV4-2 to TRBJ1-1, with D perhaps matching TRBD1 (5 bases). CDR1 is LGHNA, CDR2 YNFKEQ, per germline. The CDR3 contains 13 residues. V lost 4 bases, J lost 14 bases, and 20 bases lay in between. CDR3 amino acids: CASSPGDRMGDFF. The CDR3 DNA reads TGTGCCAGCAGCCCGGGGGACCGAATGGGGGACTTCTTT.